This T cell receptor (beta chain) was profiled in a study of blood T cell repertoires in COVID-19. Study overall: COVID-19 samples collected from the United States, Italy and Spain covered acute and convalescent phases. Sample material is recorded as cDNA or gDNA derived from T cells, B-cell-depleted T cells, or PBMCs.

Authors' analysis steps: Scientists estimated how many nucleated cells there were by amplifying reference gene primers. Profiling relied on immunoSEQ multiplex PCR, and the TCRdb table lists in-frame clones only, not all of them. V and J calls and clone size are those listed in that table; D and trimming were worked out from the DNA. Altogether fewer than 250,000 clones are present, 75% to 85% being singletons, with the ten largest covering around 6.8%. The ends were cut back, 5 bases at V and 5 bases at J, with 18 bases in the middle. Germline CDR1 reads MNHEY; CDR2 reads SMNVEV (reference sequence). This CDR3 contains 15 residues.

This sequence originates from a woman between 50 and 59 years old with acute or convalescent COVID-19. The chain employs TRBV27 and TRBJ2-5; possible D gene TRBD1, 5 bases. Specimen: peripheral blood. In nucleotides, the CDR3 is TGTGCCAGCAGTCCTTTCGGGCAGGGTAAGGAGACCCAGTACTTC. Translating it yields CASSPFGQGKETQYF.